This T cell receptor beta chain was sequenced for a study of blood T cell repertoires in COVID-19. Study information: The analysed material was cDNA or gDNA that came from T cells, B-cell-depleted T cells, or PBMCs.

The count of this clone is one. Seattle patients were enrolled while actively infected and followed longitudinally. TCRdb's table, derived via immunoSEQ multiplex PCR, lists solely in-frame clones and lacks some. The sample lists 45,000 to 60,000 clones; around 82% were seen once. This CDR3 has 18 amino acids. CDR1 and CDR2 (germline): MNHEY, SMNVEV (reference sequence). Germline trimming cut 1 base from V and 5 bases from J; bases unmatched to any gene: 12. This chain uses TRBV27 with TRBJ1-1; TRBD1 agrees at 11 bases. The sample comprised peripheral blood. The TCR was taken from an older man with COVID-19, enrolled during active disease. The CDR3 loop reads CASSLFLLDRGRETEAFF. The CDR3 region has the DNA TGTGCCAGCAGTTTATTCCTTTTGGACAGGGGGCGTGAAACTGAAGCTTTCTTT.